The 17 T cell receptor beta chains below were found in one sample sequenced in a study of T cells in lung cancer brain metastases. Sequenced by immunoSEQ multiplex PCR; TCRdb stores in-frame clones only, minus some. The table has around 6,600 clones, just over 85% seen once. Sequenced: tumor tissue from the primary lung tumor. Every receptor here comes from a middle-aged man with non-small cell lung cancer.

The CDR3 reads CASKGLSYEQYF. The CDR3 region has the DNA TGTGCCAGCAAAGGGCTCTCCTACGAGCAGTACTTC. The V gene is TRBV6-6, the J gene TRBJ2-7; D uncertain. Germline values: CDR1 MNHNY, CDR2 SVGAGI (reference sequence). The V and J ends lost 7 bases and 0 bases respectively, with 7 bases between them. The CDR3 spans 12 residues.

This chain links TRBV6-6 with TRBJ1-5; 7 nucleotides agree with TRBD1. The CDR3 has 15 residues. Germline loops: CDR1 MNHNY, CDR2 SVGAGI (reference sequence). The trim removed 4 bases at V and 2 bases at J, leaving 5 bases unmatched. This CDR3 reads CASSSPGGRNQPQHF. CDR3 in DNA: TGTGCCAGCAGTTCCCCAGGGGGTCGCAATCAGCCCCAGCATTTT.

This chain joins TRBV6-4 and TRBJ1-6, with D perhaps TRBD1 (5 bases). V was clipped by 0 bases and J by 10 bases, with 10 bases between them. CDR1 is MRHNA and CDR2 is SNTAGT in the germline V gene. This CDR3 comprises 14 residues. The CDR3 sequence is CASSDSAGTSPLHF. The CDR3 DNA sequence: TGTGCCAGCAGTGACTCGGCAGGGACCTCACCCCTCCACTTT.

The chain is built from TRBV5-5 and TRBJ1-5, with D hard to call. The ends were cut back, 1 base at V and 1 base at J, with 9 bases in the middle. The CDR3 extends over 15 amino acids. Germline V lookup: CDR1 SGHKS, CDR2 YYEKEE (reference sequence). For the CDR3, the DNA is TGTGCCAGCAGCTTGTATGGCGACAGCAATCAGCCCCAGCATTTT. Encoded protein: CASSLYGDSNQPQHF.

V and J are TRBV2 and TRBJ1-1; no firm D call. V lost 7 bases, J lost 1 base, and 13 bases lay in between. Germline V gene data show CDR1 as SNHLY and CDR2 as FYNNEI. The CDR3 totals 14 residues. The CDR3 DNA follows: TGTGCCAGCACCCCCCGCGGCAGGAACACTGAAGCTTTCTTT. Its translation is CASTPRGRNTEAFF.

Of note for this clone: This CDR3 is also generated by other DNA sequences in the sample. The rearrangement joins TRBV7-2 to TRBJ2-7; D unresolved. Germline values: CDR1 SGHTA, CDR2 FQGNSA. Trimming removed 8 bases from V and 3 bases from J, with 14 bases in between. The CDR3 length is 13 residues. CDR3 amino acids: CASGIAALYEQYF. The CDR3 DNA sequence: TGTGCCAGCGGTATAGCTGCCCTCTACGAGCAGTACTTC.

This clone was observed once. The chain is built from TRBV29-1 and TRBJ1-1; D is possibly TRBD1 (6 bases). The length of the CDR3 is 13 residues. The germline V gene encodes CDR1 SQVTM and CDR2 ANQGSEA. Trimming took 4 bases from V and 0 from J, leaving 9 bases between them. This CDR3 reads CSVGGQLNTEAFF. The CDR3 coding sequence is TGCAGCGTTGGAGGACAGCTGAACACTGAAGCTTTCTTT.

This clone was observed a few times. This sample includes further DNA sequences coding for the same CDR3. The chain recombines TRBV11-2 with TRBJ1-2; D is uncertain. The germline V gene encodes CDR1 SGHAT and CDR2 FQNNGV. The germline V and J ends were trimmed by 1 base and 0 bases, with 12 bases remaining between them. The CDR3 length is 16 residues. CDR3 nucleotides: TGTGCCAGCAGCTTAGGGCTTCAAGGGACTAACTATGGCTACACCTTC. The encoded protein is CASSLGLQGTNYGYTF.

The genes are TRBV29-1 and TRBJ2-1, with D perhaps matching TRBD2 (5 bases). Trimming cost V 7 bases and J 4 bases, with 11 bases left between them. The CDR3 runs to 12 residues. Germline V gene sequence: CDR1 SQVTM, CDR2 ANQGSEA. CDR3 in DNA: TGCAGCGCCGGGGAGCCATACAATGAGCAGTTCTTC. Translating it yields CSAGEPYNEQFF.

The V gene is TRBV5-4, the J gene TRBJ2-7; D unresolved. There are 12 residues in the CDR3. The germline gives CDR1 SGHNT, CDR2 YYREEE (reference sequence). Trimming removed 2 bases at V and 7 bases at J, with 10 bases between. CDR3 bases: TGTGCCAGCAGCTTTTATCGTAGGGAGCAGTACTTC. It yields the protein CASSFYRREQYF.

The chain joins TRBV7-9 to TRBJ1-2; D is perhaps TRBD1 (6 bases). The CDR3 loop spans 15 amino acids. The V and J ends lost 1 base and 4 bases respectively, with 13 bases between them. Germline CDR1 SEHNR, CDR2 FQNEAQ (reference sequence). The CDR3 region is CASSLGAGEPYGYTF. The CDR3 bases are TGTGCCAGCAGCTTAGGGGCAGGGGAACCCTATGGCTACACCTTC. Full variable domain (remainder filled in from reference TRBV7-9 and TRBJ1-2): DTGVSQNPRHKITKRGQNVTFRCDPISEHNRLYWYRQTLGQGPEFLTYFQNEAQLEKSRLLSDRFSAERPKGSFSTLEIQRTEQGDSAMYLCASSLGAGEPYGYTFGSGTRLTVV.

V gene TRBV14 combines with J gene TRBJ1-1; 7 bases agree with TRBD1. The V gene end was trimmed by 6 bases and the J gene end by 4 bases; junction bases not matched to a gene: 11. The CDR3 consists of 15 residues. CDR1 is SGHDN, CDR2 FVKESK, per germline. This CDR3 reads CASRPFTGVGTEAFF. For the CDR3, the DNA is TGTGCCAGCAGACCATTCACAGGGGTTGGCACTGAAGCTTTCTTT.

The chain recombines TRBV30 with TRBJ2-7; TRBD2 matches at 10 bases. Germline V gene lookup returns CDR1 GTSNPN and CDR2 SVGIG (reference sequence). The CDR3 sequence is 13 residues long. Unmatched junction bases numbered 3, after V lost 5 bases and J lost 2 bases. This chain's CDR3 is CAWSSGGPYEQYF. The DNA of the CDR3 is TGTGCCTGGTCTAGCGGGGGCCCCTACGAGCAGTACTTC.

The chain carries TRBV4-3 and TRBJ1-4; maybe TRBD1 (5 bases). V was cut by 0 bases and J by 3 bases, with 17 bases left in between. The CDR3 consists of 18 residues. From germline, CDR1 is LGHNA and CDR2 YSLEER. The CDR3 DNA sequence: TGCGCCAGCAGCCAAGATTCGACAGCACGGGTACCTAATGAAAAACTGTTTTTT. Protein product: CASSQDSTARVPNEKLFF.

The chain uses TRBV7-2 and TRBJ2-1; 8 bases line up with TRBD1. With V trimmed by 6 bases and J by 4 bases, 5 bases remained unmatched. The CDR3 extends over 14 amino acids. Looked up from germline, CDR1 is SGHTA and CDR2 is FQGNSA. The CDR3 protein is CASSWTGMYNEQFF. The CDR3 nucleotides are TGTGCCAGCAGTTGGACAGGGATGTACAATGAGCAGTTCTTC.

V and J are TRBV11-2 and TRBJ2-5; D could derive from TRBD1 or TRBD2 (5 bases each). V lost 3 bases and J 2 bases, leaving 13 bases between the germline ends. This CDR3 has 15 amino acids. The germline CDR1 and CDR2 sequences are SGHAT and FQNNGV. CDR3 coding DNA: TGTGCCAGCAGCTTTGGGGGATGGGGTCAAGAGACCCAGTACTTC. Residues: CASSFGGWGQETQYF. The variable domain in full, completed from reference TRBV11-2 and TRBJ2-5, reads EAGVAQSPRYKIIEKRQSVAFWCNPISGHATLYWYQQILGQGPKLLIQFQNNGVVDDSQLPKDRFSAERLKGVDSTLKIQPAKLEDSAVYLCASSFGGWGQETQYFGPGTRLLVL.

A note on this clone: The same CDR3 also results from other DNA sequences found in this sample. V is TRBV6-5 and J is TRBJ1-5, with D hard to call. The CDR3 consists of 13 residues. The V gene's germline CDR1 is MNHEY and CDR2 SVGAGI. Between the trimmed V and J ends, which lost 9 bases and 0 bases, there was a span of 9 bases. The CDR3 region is CASRLSSNQPQHF. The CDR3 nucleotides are TGTGCCAGTAGACTAAGTAGCAATCAGCCCCAGCATTTT.